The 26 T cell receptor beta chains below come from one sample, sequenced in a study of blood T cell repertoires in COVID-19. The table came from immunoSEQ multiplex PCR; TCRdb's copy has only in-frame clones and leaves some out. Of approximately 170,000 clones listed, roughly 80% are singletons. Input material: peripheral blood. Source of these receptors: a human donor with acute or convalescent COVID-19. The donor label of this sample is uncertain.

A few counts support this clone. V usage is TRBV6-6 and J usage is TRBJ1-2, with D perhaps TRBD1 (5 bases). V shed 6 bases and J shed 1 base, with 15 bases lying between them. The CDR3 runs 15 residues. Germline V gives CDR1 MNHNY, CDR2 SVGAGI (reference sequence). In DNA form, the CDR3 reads TGTGCCAGCAGCCTGAGTGGGGGGAATAACTATGGCTACACCTTC. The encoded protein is CASSLSGGNNYGYTF.

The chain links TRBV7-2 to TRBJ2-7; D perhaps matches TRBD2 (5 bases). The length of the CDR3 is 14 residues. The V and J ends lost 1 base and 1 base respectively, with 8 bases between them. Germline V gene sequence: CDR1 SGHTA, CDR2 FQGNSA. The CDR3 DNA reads TGTGCCAGCAGCTTAGGGACTGTTTCCTACGAGCAGTACTTC. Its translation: CASSLGTVSYEQYF.

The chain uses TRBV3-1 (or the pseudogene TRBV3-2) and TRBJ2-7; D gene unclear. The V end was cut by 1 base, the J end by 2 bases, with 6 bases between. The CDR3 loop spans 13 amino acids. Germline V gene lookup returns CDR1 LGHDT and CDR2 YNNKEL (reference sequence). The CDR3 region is CASSQAVAYEQYF. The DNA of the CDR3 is TGTGCCAGCAGCCAAGCGGTAGCCTACGAGCAGTACTTC.

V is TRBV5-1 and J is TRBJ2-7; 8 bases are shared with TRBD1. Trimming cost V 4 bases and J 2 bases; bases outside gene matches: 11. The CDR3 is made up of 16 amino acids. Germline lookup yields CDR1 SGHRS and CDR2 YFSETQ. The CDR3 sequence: CASSLTPGQAPYEQYF. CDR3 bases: TGCGCCAGCAGCCTTACTCCGGGACAGGCTCCCTACGAGCAGTACTTC. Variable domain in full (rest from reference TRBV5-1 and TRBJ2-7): KAGVTQTPRYLIKTRGQQVTLSCSPISGHRSVSWYQQTPGQGLQFLFEYFSETQRNKGNFPGRFSGRQFSNSRSEMNVSTLELGDSALYLCASSLTPGQAPYEQYFGPGTRLTVT.

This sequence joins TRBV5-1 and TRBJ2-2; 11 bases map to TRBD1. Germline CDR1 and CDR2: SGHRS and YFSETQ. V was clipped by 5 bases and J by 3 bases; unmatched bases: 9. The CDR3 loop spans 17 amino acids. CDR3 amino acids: CASRSDGTGGHTGELFF. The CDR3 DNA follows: TGCGCCAGCAGGTCCGATGGGACAGGGGGGCACACCGGGGAGCTGTTTTTT.

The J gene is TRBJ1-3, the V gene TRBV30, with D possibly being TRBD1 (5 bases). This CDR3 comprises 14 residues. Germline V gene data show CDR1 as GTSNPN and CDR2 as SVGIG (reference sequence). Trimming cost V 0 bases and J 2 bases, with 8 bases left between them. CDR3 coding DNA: TGTGCCTGGAGTGTAGGGGATGCTGGAAACACCATATATTTT. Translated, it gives CAWSVGDAGNTIYF. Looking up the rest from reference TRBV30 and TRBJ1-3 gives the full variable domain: SQTIHQWPATLVQPVGSPLSLECTVEGTSNPNLYWYRQAAGRGLQLLFYSVGIGQISSEVPQNLSASRPQDRQFILSSKKLLLSDSGFYLCAWSVGDAGNTIYFGEGSWLTVV.

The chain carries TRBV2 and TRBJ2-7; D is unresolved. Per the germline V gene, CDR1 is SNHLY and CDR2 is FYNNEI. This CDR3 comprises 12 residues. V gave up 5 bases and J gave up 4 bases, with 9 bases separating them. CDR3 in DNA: TGTGCCAGCAGTCCACTAAATTACGAGCAGTACTTC. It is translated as CASSPLNYEQYF.

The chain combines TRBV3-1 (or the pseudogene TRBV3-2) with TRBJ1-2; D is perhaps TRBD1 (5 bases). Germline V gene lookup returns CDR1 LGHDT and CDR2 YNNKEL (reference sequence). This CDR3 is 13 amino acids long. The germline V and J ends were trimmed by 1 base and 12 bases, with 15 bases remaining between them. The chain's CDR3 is CASSQGRGRVHTF. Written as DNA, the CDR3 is TGTGCCAGCAGCCAAGGGAGGGGAAGGGTCCACACCTTC.

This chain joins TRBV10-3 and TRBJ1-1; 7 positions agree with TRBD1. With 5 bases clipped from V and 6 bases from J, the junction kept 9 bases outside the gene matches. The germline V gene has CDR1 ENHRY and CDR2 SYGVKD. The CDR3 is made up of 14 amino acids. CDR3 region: CAISFETGVAEAFF. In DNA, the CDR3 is TGTGCCATCAGTTTTGAAACAGGGGTAGCTGAAGCTTTCTTT.

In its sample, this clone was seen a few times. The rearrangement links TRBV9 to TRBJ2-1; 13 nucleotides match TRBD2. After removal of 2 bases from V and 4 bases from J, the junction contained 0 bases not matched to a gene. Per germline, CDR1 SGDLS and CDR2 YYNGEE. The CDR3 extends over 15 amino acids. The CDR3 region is CASSVTSGRYNEQFF. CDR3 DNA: TGTGCCAGCAGCGTGACTAGCGGGAGGTACAATGAGCAGTTCTTC.

This CDR3 reads CASSLQVTDTQYF. In DNA, the CDR3 is TGTGCCAGCAGCTTACAGGTCACAGATACGCAGTATTTT. The V and J genes are TRBV7-3 and TRBJ2-3; D is ambiguous. The CDR3 contains 13 residues. Per germline, CDR1 SGHTA and CDR2 FQGTGA. Deletions cut 2 bases from V and 2 bases from J, with 5 bases between. Drawing the rest from reference TRBV7-3 and TRBJ2-3, the complete variable domain is GAGVSQTPSNKVTEKGKYVELRCDPISGHTALYWYRQSLGQGPEFLIYFQGTGAADDSGLPNDRFFAVRPEGSVSTLKIQRTERGDSAVYLCASSLQVTDTQYFGPGTRLTVL.

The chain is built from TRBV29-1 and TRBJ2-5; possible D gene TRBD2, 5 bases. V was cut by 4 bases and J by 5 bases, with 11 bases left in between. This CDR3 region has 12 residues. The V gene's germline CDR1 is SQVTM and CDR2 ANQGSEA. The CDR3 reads CSVGAGGETQYF. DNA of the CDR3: TGCAGCGTTGGGGCGGGTGGGGAGACCCAGTACTTC.

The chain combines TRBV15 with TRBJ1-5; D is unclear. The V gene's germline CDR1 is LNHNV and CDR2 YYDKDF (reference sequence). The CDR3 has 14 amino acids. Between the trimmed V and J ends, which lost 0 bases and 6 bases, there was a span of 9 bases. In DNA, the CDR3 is TGTGCCACCAGCAGAGATGTGGCGGTTCAGCCCCAGCATTTT. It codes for CATSRDVAVQPQHF.

CDR3 amino acids: CASSLQFSNEKLFF. The DNA for the CDR3 is TGTGCCAGCAGCCTACAGTTCTCTAATGAAAAACTGTTTTTT. V is TRBV6-5 and J is TRBJ1-4, with D hard to call. There are 14 residues in the CDR3. CDR1 and CDR2 from the germline V gene are MNHEY and SVGAGI. The V end lost 6 bases, the J end lost 3 bases, and 11 bases lay between the germline ends.

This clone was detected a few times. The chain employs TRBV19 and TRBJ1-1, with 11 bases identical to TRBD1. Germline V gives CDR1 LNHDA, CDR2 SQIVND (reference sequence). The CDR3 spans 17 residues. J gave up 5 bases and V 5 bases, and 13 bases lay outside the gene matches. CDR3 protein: CASSLPPPGTGGTEAFF. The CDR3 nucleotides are TGTGCCAGTAGTCTGCCTCCTCCCGGGACAGGGGGAACTGAAGCTTTCTTT.

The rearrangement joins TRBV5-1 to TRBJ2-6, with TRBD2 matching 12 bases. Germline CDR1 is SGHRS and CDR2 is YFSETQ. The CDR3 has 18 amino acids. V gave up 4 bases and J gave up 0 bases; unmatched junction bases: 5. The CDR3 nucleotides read TGCGCCAGCAGCCAGACTAGCGGGGGAAGCTCTGGGGCCAACGTCCTGACTTTC. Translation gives CASSQTSGGSSGANVLTF.

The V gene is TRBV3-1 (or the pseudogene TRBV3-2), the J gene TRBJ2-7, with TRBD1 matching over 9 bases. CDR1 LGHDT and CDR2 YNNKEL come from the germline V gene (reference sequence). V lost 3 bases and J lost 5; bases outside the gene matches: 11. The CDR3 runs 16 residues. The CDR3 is CASSQGQGIRFDEQYF. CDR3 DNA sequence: TGTGCCAGCAGCCAGGGACAGGGTATCCGCTTTGACGAGCAGTACTTC.

The CDR3 bases are TGTGCCAGCAGTTTACGTGGGGGGGCTCCGAATGAAGCTTTCTTT. Translation gives CASSLRGGAPNEAFF. The chain has TRBV27 and TRBJ1-1, with D maybe TRBD1 (6 bases). Trimming left V 2 bases short and J 7 bases short, with 17 bases between. This CDR3 is built from 15 residues. Germline CDR1 reads MNHEY; CDR2 reads SMNVEV (reference sequence).

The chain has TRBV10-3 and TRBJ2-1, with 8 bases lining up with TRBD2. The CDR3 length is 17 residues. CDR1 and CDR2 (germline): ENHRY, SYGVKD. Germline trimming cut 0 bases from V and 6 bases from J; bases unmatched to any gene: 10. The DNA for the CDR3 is TGTGCCATCAGTGAGTCGAGCGGTCGGGGGGGCCTCAATGAGCAGTTCTTC. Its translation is CAISESSGRGGLNEQFF.

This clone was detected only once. CDR3 nucleotides: TGTGCCAGCAGCCTCTCTAGCGGGGGAAGAACCGGGGAGCTGTTTTTT. It translates to CASSLSSGGRTGELFF. This rearrangement joins TRBV9 to TRBJ2-2, with 10 positions matching TRBD2. J was trimmed by 5 bases and V by 4 bases; bases with no gene match: 8. This CDR3 contains 16 residues. Germline lookup yields CDR1 SGDLS and CDR2 YYNGEE.

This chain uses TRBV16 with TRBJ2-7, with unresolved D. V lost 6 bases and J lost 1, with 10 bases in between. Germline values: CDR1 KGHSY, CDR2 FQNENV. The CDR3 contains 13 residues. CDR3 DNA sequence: TGTGCCAGCAGTCGCCTTCGGTCCTACGAGCAGTACTTC. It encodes CASSRLRSYEQYF.

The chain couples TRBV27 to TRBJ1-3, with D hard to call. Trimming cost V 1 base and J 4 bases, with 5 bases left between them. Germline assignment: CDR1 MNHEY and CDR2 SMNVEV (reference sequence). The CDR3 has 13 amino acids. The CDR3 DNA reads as TGTGCCAGCAGTTTATTCCCGGGAAACACCATATATTTT. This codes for CASSLFPGNTIYF.

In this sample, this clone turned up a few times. CDR3 sequence: CSVEPSGSYNEQFF. Written as DNA, the CDR3 is TGCAGCGTTGAACCTAGCGGTAGCTACAATGAGCAGTTCTTC. The gene calls are TRBV29-1 and TRBJ2-1, with 7 bases lining up with TRBD2. CDR1 and CDR2 (germline): SQVTM, ANQGSEA. This CDR3 region has 14 residues. With V trimmed by 2 bases and J by 3 bases, 4 bases remained unmatched.

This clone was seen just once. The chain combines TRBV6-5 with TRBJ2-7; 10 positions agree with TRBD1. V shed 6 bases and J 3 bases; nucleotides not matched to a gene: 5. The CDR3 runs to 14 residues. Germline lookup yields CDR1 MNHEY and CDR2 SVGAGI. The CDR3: CASRPGQGLYEQYF. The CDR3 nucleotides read TGTGCCAGCAGACCGGGACAGGGGCTCTACGAGCAGTACTTC.

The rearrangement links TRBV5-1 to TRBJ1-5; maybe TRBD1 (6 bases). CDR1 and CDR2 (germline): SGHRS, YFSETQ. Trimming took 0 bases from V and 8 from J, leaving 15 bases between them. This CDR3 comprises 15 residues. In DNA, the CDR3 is TGCGCCAGCAGCTTGGCAGGGGTGGATAGAGAGCCCCAGCATTTT. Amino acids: CASSLAGVDREPQHF. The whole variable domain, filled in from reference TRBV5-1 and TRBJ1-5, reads KAGVTQTPRYLIKTRGQQVTLSCSPISGHRSVSWYQQTPGQGLQFLFEYFSETQRNKGNFPGRFSGRQFSNSRSEMNVSTLELGDSALYLCASSLAGVDREPQHFGDGTRLSIL.

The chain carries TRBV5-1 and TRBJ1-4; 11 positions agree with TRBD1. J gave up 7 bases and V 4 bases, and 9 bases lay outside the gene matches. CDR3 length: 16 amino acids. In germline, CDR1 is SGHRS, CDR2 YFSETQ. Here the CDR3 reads CASSPGQGVQREKLFF. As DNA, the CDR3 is TGCGCCAGCAGCCCGGGACAGGGGGTTCAGCGTGAAAAACTGTTTTTT.